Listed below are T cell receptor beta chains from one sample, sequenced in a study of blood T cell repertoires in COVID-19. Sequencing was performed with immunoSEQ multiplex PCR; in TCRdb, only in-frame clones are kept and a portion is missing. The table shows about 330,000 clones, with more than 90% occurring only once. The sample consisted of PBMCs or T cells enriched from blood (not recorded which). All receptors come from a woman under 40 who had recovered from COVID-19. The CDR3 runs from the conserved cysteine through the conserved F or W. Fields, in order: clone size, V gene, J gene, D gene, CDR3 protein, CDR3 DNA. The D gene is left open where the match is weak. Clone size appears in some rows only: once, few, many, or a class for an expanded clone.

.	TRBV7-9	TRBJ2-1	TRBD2	CASSPATSGRSAYNEQFF	TGTGCCAGCAGCCCCGCGACTAGCGGGAGGTCGGCCTACAATGAGCAGTTCTTC
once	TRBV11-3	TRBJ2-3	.	CASSSYRETDTQYF	TGTGCCAGCAGCTCTTACAGGGAAACAGATACGCAGTATTTT
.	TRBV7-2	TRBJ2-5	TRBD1	CASSLSATGVLQETQYF	TGTGCCAGCAGCCTTTCGGCAACAGGGGTCCTTCAAGAGACCCAGTACTTC
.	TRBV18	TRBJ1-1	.	CASSEYRDYTEAFF	TGTGCCAGCTCAGAATACAGGGATTACACTGAAGCTTTCTTT
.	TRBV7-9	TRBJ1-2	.	CASSFDSLEGYTF	TGTGCCAGCAGCTTCGATTCCCTCGAGGGCTACACCTTC
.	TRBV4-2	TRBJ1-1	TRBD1	CASSLTGQGTLNTEAFF	TGTGCCAGCAGCCTCACGGGACAGGGGACACTGAACACTGAAGCTTTCTTT
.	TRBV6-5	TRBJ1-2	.	CASRSTTYGYTF	TGTGCCAGCAGGTCTACCACGTATGGCTACACCTTC
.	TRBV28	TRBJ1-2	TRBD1	CASSSGTGVYGYTF	TGTGCCAGCAGCTCCGGGACAGGGGTGTATGGCTACACCTTC
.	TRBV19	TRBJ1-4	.	CASSISSNEKLFF	TGTGCCAGTAGTATATCTTCTAATGAAAAACTGTTTTTT
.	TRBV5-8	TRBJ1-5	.	CASLEGGNQPQHF	TGTGCCAGCTTGGAGGGTGGCAATCAGCCCCAGCATTTT
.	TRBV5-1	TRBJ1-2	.	CASSLGTESNYGYTF	TGCGCCAGCAGCTTGGGGACAGAATCTAACTATGGCTACACCTTC
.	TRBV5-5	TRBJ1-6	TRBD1	CASSRDTGTAYNSPLHF	TGTGCCAGCAGCCGGGATACGGGGACAGCGTATAATTCACCCCTCCACTTT
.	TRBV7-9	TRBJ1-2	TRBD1	CATAGGARNYGYTF	TGTGCCACTGCAGGGGGCGCGAGGAACTATGGCTACACCTTC
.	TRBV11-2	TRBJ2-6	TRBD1	CASSPRDRGASGANVLTF	TGTGCCAGCAGCCCCCGGGACAGGGGGGCCTCTGGGGCCAACGTCCTGACTTTC
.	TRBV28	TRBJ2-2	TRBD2	CASSPGLALNTGELFF	TGTGCCAGCAGTCCGGGACTAGCGTTGAACACCGGGGAGCTGTTTTTT
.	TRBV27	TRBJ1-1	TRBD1	CASSLRTGVNTEAFF	TGTGCCAGCAGCCTCAGGACAGGCGTGAACACTGAAGCTTTCTTT
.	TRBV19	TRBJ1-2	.	CASTTGHGYTF	TGTGCCAGTACAACAGGGCATGGCTACACCTTC
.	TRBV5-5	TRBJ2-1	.	CASIFGGSSYNEQFF	TGTGCCAGCATTTTTGGAGGGAGCTCCTACAATGAGCAGTTCTTC
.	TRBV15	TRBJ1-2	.	CATSRDIRGNYGYTF	TGTGCCACCAGCAGAGATATAAGGGGAAACTATGGCTACACCTTC
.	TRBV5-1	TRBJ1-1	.	CASSSTTGSEAFF	TGCGCCAGCAGCTCGACGACAGGTTCTGAAGCTTTCTTT
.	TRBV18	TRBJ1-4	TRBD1	CASSQDRAANPTNEKLFF	TGTGCCAGCTCACAGGACAGGGCGGCGAATCCAACTAATGAAAAACTGTTTTTT
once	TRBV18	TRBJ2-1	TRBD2	CASSSTSGGPVVVNEQFF	TGTGCCAGCTCATCGACTAGCGGGGGGCCCGTGGTGGTCAATGAGCAGTTCTTC
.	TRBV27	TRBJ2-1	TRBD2	CASSFRLAGSSYNEQFF	TGTGCCAGCAGTTTTCGACTAGCGGGCAGCTCCTACAATGAGCAGTTCTTC
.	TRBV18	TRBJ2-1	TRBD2	CASSPGLARGEQFF	TGTGCCAGCTCACCAGGACTAGCGAGAGGTGAGCAGTTCTTC
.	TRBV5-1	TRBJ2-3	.	CASSLLPSTATDTQYF	TGCGCCAGCAGCTTACTCCCGAGCACCGCCACAGATACGCAGTATTTT
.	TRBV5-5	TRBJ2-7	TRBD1	CASSRQGTGASYEQYF	TGTGCCAGCAGCAGACAGGGGACAGGGGCTTCCTACGAGCAGTACTTC
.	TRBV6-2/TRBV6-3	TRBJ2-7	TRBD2	CASSYVGLASYEQYF	TGTGCCAGCAGTTACGTGGGACTAGCGAGCTACGAGCAGTACTTC
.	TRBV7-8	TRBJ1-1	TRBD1	CASSLSTRTGSTEAFF	TGTGCCAGCAGCCTTTCCACGCGGACAGGGAGCACTGAAGCTTTCTTT
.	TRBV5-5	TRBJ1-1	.	CASSPQRGWTEAFF	TGTGCCAGCAGCCCCCAGAGGGGGTGGACTGAAGCTTTCTTT
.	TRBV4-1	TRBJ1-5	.	CASSPQGLSNQPQHF	TGCGCCAGCAGCCCCCAGGGACTAAGCAATCAGCCCCAGCATTTT
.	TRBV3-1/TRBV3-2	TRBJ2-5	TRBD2	CASSQGLGGKETQYF	TGTGCCAGCAGCCAAGGGTTGGGGGGGAAAGAGACCCAGTACTTC
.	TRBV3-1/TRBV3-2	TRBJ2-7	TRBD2	CASSQGTSGREEQYF	TGTGCCAGCAGCCAAGGGACTAGCGGGAGGGAAGAGCAGTACTTC
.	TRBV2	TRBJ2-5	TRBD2	CASSFMRAGRIKETQYF	TGTGCCAGCAGTTTTATGAGAGCGGGGAGGATTAAAGAGACCCAGTACTTC
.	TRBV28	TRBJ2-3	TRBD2	CASSLWGAGGADTQYF	TGTGCCAGCAGTTTATGGGGAGCGGGGGGGGCAGATACGCAGTATTTT
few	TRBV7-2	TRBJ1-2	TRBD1	CASSSGAGTGGYYGYTF	TGTGCCAGCAGCTCAGGAGCCGGGACAGGGGGCTACTATGGCTACACCTTC
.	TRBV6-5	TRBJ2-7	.	CASRTGIYEQYF	TGTGCCAGCAGAACAGGAATTTACGAGCAGTACTTC
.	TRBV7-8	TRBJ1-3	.	CASSLLTGPSGNTIYF	TGTGCCAGCAGCTTATTAACAGGCCCCTCTGGAAACACCATATATTTT
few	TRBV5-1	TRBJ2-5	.	CASSLGQEQETQYF	TGCGCCAGCAGCTTGGGACAGGAGCAAGAGACCCAGTACTTC
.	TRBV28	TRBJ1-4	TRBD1	CASSPWTGGNEKLFF	TGTGCCAGCAGTCCCTGGACAGGGGGTAATGAAAAACTGTTTTTT
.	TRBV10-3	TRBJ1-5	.	CAISESGQNQPQHF	TGTGCCATCAGTGAGTCAGGACAGAATCAGCCCCAGCATTTT
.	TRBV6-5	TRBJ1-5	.	CASSRDRDNLQPQHF	TGTGCCAGCAGTCGTGACCGGGACAATCTTCAGCCCCAGCATTTT
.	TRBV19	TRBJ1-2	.	CASKPGPTGGYTF	TGTGCCAGTAAGCCAGGCCCAACAGGAGGCTACACCTTC
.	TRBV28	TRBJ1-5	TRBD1	CASRGTGGRQPQHF	TGTGCCAGCAGGGGTACAGGGGGCCGACAGCCCCAGCATTTT
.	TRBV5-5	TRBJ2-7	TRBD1	CASSLVGTVSSYEQYF	TGTGCCAGCAGCTTGGTGGGGACAGTAAGCTCCTACGAGCAGTACTTC
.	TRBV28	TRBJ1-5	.	CASSLRLGGTQPQHF	TGTGCCAGCAGTCTCCGACTCGGAGGGACTCAGCCCCAGCATTTT
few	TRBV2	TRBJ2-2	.	CASSAERETGELFF	TGTGCCAGCAGTGCAGAGAGGGAGACCGGGGAGCTGTTTTTT
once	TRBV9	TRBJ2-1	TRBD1	CASRGTGDPDEQFF	TGTGCCAGCAGGGGGACAGGGGATCCGGATGAGCAGTTCTTC
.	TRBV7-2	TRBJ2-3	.	CASSLSTDTQYF	TGTGCCAGCAGCTTATCGACAGATACGCAGTATTTT
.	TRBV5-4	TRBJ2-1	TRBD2	CASSSLAGGINEQFF	TGTGCCAGCAGCTCCCTAGCGGGAGGGATCAATGAGCAGTTCTTC
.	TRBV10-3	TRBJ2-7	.	CAISDSDGNSYEQYF	TGTGCCATCAGTGACTCCGACGGGAACTCCTACGAGCAGTACTTC
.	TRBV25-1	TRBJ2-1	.	CASQTGVHEQFF	TGTGCCAGCCAGACTGGCGTGCATGAGCAGTTCTTC
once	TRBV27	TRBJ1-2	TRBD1	CASTTAGGEGYTF	TGTGCCAGCACTACCGCAGGGGGCGAAGGCTACACCTTC
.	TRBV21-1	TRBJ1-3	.	CAKTWPGGVCGNTIYF	TGTGCCAAAACGTGGCCGGGGGGAGTATGTGGAAACACCATATATTTT
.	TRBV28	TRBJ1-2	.	CASRKAENYGYTF	TGTGCCAGCAGAAAGGCGGAAAACTATGGCTACACCTTC
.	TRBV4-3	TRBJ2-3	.	CASSQGPAGATGGTQYF	TGCGCCAGCAGCCAAGGTCCAGCGGGGGCGACAGGGGGTACGCAGTATTTT